The rows below give T cell receptor beta chains drawn from one sample of a study of cytomegalovirus exposure and HLA in healthy donors. Using immunoSEQ multiplex PCR, the repertoire was profiled, and TCRdb retains in-frame clones only, with some absent. Of 120,000 or so clones in the sample, 75% to 90% were seen once. Sample: PBMCs. These receptors originate from a male donor in good health and CMV-seronegative. Both conserved end residues are part of each CDR3. D genes are given only for firm matches. The size field is filled for only some rows; it gives once, few, many or a size class.

j_gene: TRBJ1-1; abundance: few; v_gene: TRBV10-1; d_gene: NA; CDR3aa: CASIGSGGFAFF; CDR3nt: TGCGCCAGCATTGGCTCGGGGGGGTTCGCTTTCTTT
j_gene: TRBJ2-3; abundance: few; v_gene: TRBV4-2; d_gene: TRBD2; CDR3aa: CASSQERGGPDTQYF; CDR3nt: TGTGCCAGCAGCCAAGAGCGGGGGGGCCCAGATACGCAGTATTTT
j_gene: TRBJ2-6; abundance: once; v_gene: TRBV30; d_gene: NA; CDR3aa: CAWYRAGANVLTF; CDR3nt: TGTGCCTGGTACAGGGCTGGGGCCAACGTCCTGACTTTC
j_gene: TRBJ2-3; abundance: NA; v_gene: TRBV6-1; d_gene: NA; CDR3aa: CARSEATFTTDTQYF; CDR3nt: TGTGCCCGCAGTGAAGCGACTTTCACCACAGATACGCAGTATTTT
j_gene: TRBJ2-3; abundance: NA; v_gene: TRBV7-9; d_gene: TRBD2; CDR3aa: CASSPGSLAGVADTQYF; CDR3nt: TGTGCCAGCAGCCCGGGATCACTAGCGGGAGTGGCAGATACGCAGTATTTT
j_gene: TRBJ1-2; abundance: NA; v_gene: TRBV7-9; d_gene: TRBD1; CDR3aa: CASSWGQGAGGYTF; CDR3nt: TGTGCCAGCAGCTGGGGACAGGGGGCAGGTGGCTACACCTTC
j_gene: TRBJ2-7; abundance: NA; v_gene: TRBV27; d_gene: TRBD1; CDR3aa: CASSPLSGQGTYEQYF; CDR3nt: TGTGCCAGCAGTCCGTTGTCCGGACAGGGGACCTACGAGCAGTACTTC
j_gene: TRBJ1-4; abundance: NA; v_gene: TRBV18; d_gene: NA; CDR3aa: CASSSREEKLFF; CDR3nt: TGTGCCAGCTCATCCCGTGAGGAAAAACTGTTTTTT
j_gene: TRBJ2-5; abundance: NA; v_gene: TRBV7-2; d_gene: NA; CDR3aa: CASSVKTRMETQYF; CDR3nt: TGTGCCAGCAGTGTGAAGACACGGATGGAGACCCAGTACTTC
j_gene: TRBJ1-2; abundance: NA; v_gene: TRBV7-8; d_gene: TRBD1; CDR3aa: CASSLDFQGARGYTF; CDR3nt: TGTGCCAGCAGCTTAGACTTTCAGGGGGCGCGTGGCTACACCTTC
j_gene: TRBJ1-1; abundance: NA; v_gene: TRBV7-9; d_gene: NA; CDR3aa: CASSSTSWANTEAFF; CDR3nt: TGTGCCAGCAGCTCCACCTCATGGGCGAACACTGAAGCTTTCTTT
j_gene: TRBJ2-1; abundance: NA; v_gene: TRBV7-6; d_gene: TRBD2; CDR3aa: CASSLGGPTGLAYNEQFF; CDR3nt: TGTGCCAGCAGCTTAGGGGGGCCGACGGGACTAGCTTACAATGAGCAGTTCTTC
j_gene: TRBJ2-5; abundance: NA; v_gene: TRBV7-2; d_gene: TRBD2; CDR3aa: CASSLGPLGAGGETQYF; CDR3nt: TGTGCCAGCAGCTTAGGGCCTCTTGGAGCGGGAGGGGAGACCCAGTACTTC
j_gene: TRBJ2-7; abundance: once; v_gene: TRBV6-5; d_gene: TRBD2; CDR3aa: CASSPRGGSSYEQYF; CDR3nt: TGTGCCAGCAGCCCCCGCGGGGGTAGCTCCTACGAGCAGTACTTC
j_gene: TRBJ2-1; abundance: NA; v_gene: TRBV7-7; d_gene: NA; CDR3aa: CASSSNSQAYNEQFF; CDR3nt: TGTGCCAGCAGCTCTAACAGCCAAGCCTACAATGAGCAGTTCTTC
j_gene: TRBJ1-3; abundance: NA; v_gene: TRBV2; d_gene: NA; CDR3aa: CASRNSGSGNTIYF; CDR3nt: TGTGCCAGCAGAAATTCAGGGTCTGGAAACACCATATATTTT
j_gene: TRBJ2-1; abundance: NA; v_gene: TRBV11-2; d_gene: NA; CDR3aa: CASSSPLSGLEQFF; CDR3nt: TGTGCCAGCAGCTCCCCTCTTTCGGGACTTGAGCAGTTCTTC
j_gene: TRBJ1-2; abundance: once; v_gene: TRBV6-5; d_gene: TRBD1; CDR3aa: CASSTVAGTVYGYTF; CDR3nt: TGTGCCAGCAGCACCGTGGCAGGGACAGTTTATGGCTACACCTTC
j_gene: TRBJ1-2; abundance: NA; v_gene: TRBV27; d_gene: TRBD1; CDR3aa: CASRPQGIYGYTF; CDR3nt: TGTGCCAGCAGGCCACAGGGGATCTATGGCTACACCTTC